These T cell receptor beta chains were read from a single sample in a study of blood T cells in healthy people across ages. One entry per CDR3 protein results from TCRdb running MiXCR on the 5' RACE reads. The data contain more than 650,000 distinct CDR3 sequences, about 20% of them singletons. The specimen was blood. Every receptor here comes from a man between 65 and 85 years old in good health. The CDR3 runs from the conserved cysteine through the conserved F or W. The order of the fields is J gene, clone size, V gene, D gene, CDR3 DNA, CDR3 protein. D genes are given only for firm matches. Expanded clones are given a class, and other clones once, few, many or no size at all.

>TRBJ2-4|-|TRBV12-3/TRBV12-4|TRBD2
TGTGCCAGCAGGAAAAGCGGGGGGGCGGGGGCCAAAAACATTCAGTACTTC
CASRKSGGAGAKNIQYF
>TRBJ2-4|-|TRBV20-1|-
TGCAGTGCGCAGCTAGCCAAAAACATTCAGTACTTC
CSAQLAKNIQYF
>TRBJ2-7|-|TRBV7-9|TRBD1
TGTGCCAGCAGCGGAAGGACAGGGCAGACCTACGAGCAGTACTTC
CASSGRTGQTYEQYF
>TRBJ2-1|few|TRBV7-2|-
TGTGCCAGCAGCCAGTCGACCGTAAACTACAATGAGCAGTTCTTC
CASSQSTVNYNEQFF
>TRBJ1-2|few|TRBV12-3/TRBV12-4|-
TGTGCCAGCAGTTATAGGGGGTCGGGCCACTATGGCTACACCTTC
CASSYRGSGHYGYTF
>TRBJ2-1|few|TRBV20-1|-
TGCAGCGCCTCCAGCGCCAACAATGAGCAGTTCTTC
CSASSANNEQFF
>TRBJ1-1|-|TRBV5-1|TRBD1
TGCGCCAGCAGCTTGGCCCTACAGGGGGTGACTGAAGCTTTCTTT
CASSLALQGVTEAFF
>TRBJ2-3|-|TRBV24-1|-
TGTGCCACCAGCCGACAGCTCGGCGATTCAGATACGCAGTATTTT
CATSRQLGDSDTQYF
>TRBJ2-3|few|TRBV20-1|TRBD2
TGCAGTGCGAACACCGCACTAGCGGGGGTCCCAGATACGCAGTATTTT
CSANTALAGVPDTQYF
>TRBJ2-2|-|TRBV30|TRBD1
TGTGCCTGGACAGGGGGCGGGGAGCTGTTTTTT
CAWTGGGELFF
>TRBJ2-7|many|TRBV5-6|TRBD2
TGTGCCAGCAGCTTAGCGGGAAGCTCCTACGAGCAGTACTTC
CASSLAGSSYEQYF
>TRBJ1-4|-|TRBV9|-
TGTGCCAGCAGCATCCGACCCGGTGAAAAACTGTTTTTT
CASSIRPGEKLFF
>TRBJ2-5|few|TRBV27|-
TGTGCCAGCGTTACCTCCCGGGACCCGGCGAAGACCCAGTACTTC
CASVTSRDPAKTQYF
>TRBJ2-5|few|TRBV5-1|-
TGCGCCAGCAAGTTCGTGGGACAAGAGACCCAGTACTTC
CASKFVGQETQYF
>TRBJ1-2|-|TRBV19|-
TGTGCCAGTAGTCAGCAGGGGAAGGGGGATTATGGCTACACCTTC
CASSQQGKGDYGYTF
>TRBJ2-7|few|TRBV18|TRBD1
TGTGCCAGCTCACCCCCCAGGGGTAAGGGACAGACGAGTTACGAGCAGTACTTC
CASSPPRGKGQTSYEQYF
>TRBJ1-4|-|TRBV30|-
TGTGCCTGGAGTATAACCCGGAGGGATGAAACAACTAATGAAAAACTGTTTTTT
CAWSITRRDETTNEKLFF
>TRBJ2-3|-|TRBV29-1|TRBD2
TGCAGCAGCCGGACTAGCGGGGGGACAGATACGCAGTATTTT
CSSRTSGGTDTQYF
>TRBJ1-1|few|TRBV12-3/TRBV12-4|-
TGTGCCAGCAGTTTTGCAGGGTTTACTGAAGCTTTCTTT
CASSFAGFTEAFF
>TRBJ2-3|few|TRBV10-3|TRBD2
TGTGCCATCAGGAACATGGGACTAGCGGAGACCACAGATACGCAGTATTTT
CAIRNMGLAETTDTQYF
>TRBJ2-3|-|TRBV6-5|-
TGTGCCAGCAGTTACTTAAATCGGGGAGATACGCAGTATTTT
CASSYLNRGDTQYF
>TRBJ1-2|-|TRBV6-5|-
TGTGCCAGCAGTTACTCACGTAGCTATGGCTACACCTTC
CASSYSRSYGYTF
>TRBJ1-1|few|TRBV29-1|TRBD1
TGCAGCGTTAACCTCGGACAGGGGGCCACTGAAGCCTTCTTT
CSVNLGQGATEAFF
>TRBJ1-1|-|TRBV14|TRBD1
TGTGCCAGCAGCCCCGGGACAGGGAGTAGGAGACACACTGAAGCTTTCTTT
CASSPGTGSRRHTEAFF